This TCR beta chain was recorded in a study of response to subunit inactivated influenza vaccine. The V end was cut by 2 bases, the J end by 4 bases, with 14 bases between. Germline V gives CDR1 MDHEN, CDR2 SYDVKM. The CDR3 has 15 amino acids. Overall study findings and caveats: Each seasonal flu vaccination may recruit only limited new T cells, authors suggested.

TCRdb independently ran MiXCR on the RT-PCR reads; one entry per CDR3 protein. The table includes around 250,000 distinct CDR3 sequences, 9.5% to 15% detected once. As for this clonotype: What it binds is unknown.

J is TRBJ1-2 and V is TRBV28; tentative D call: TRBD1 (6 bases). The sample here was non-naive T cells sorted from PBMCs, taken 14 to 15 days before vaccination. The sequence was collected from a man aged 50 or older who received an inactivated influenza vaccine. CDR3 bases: TGTGCCAGCAGTTTAAGTCGACAGGTATTCTATGGCTACACCTTC. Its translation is CASSLSRQVFYGYTF.